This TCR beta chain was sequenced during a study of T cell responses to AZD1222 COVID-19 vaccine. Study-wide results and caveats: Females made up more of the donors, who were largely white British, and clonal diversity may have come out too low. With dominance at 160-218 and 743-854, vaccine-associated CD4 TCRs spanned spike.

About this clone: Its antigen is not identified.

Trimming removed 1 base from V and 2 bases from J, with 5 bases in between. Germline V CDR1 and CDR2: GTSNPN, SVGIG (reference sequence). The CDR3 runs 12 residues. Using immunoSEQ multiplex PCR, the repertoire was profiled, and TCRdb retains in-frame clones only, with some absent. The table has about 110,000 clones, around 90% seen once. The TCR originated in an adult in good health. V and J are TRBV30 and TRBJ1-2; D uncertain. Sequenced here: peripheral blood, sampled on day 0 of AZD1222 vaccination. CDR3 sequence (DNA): TGTGCCTGGAGTGCCACCAACTATGGCTACACCTTC. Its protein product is CAWSATNYGYTF. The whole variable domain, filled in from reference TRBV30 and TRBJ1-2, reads SQTIHQWPATLVQPVGSPLSLECTVEGTSNPNLYWYRQAAGRGLQLLFYSVGIGQISSEVPQNLSASRPQDRQFILSSKKLLLSDSGFYLCAWSATNYGYTFGSGTRLTVV.